The 10 T cell receptor beta chains in this list originate from one sample, sequenced in a study of blood T cells in healthy people across ages. Through a sample-barcoded 5' primer and a J-beta primer mix, a second PCR was run for about 6 to 11 cycles. TCRdb re-called the 5' RACE reads with MiXCR, one entry per CDR3 protein. This sample yields 1,500,000 or so distinct CDR3 sequences, of which less than 45% are seen a single time; over 3.5% belongs to the top ten. The sequencing sample was made of blood. These receptors came from a woman under 30 in good health.

The rearrangement uses TRBV2 and TRBJ2-7; D possibly uses TRBD1 or TRBD2 (5 bases each). The CDR3 spans 12 residues. The V end was cut by 6 bases, the J end by 9 bases, with 15 bases between. Germline CDR1 is SNHLY and CDR2 is FYNNEI. CDR3 coding DNA: TGTGCCAGCAGCTGGGGGATAGGTCTGCAGTACTTC. This codes for CASSWGIGLQYF.

This clonotype turned up a few times. This chain connects TRBV6-2 or TRBV6-3 to TRBJ2-7; 8 nucleotides line up with TRBD1. The trim removed 7 bases at V and 2 bases at J, leaving 4 bases unmatched. The CDR3 runs to 13 residues. The V gene's germline CDR1 is MNHEY and CDR2 SVGEGT. Here the CDR3 DNA reads TGTGCCAGCATTGACAGGGGACCCTACGAGCAGTACTTC. Its protein is CASIDRGPYEQYF.

This clonotype turned up a few times. The chain joins TRBV4-3 to TRBJ1-2; 12 bases are shared with TRBD1. V shed 1 base and J 6 bases; nucleotides not matched to a gene: 3. In germline, CDR1 is LGHNA, CDR2 YSLEER. The CDR3 has 15 residues. The CDR3 DNA reads as TGCGCCAGCAGCCAAGGGGACAGGGGGCCCGATGGCTACACCTTC. Its protein product is CASSQGDRGPDGYTF.

This clonotype was seen at least ten times. This sequence joins TRBV13 and TRBJ2-3, with 10 nucleotides matching TRBD1. Germline V gene sequence: CDR1 PRHDT, CDR2 FYEKMQ (reference sequence). The CDR3 contains 15 residues. The ends lost 5 bases at V and 3 bases at J; junction bases unmatched: 5. This CDR3 reads CASSGGTGVTDTQYF. CDR3 nucleotides: TGTGCCAGCAGCGGCGGGACAGGGGTTACAGATACGCAGTATTTT.

The chain carries TRBV28 and TRBJ1-6; D perhaps matches TRBD1 (5 bases). Germline-derived CDR1 and CDR2 are MDHEN and SYDVKM. V dropped 3 bases and J dropped 5 bases, with 17 bases sitting between them. The CDR3 length is 17 residues. CDR3 sequence: CASSFQGPLVDNSPLHF. The CDR3 DNA sequence: TGTGCCAGCAGTTTCCAGGGACCGTTGGTGGATAATTCACCCCTCCACTTT.

The chain employs TRBV9 and TRBJ2-7, with D unclear. The J call may be in error: the DNA end matches TRBJ2-5 better. The CDR3 loop spans 14 amino acids. The germline gives CDR1 SGDLS, CDR2 YYNGEE. The CDR3 protein is CASSVASDRKTQYF. In DNA, the CDR3 is TGTGCCAGCAGCGTAGCGTCGGATCGGAAGACCCAGTACTTC.

The CDR3 is CASSPPRTSGRVETFF. The CDR3 DNA follows: TGTGCCAGCTCACCACCGAGGACTAGCGGGAGGGTCGAAACGTTCTTC. The rearrangement joins TRBV18 to TRBJ2-1; 15 nucleotides agree with TRBD2. The CDR3 covers 16 residues. The germline CDR1 and CDR2 sequences are KGHSH and LQKENI. The trim removed 0 bases at V and 15 bases at J, leaving 9 bases unmatched.

This clonotype was detected only a few times. V usage is TRBV10-3 and J usage is TRBJ2-1; perhaps TRBD2 as D (6 bases). From germline, CDR1 is ENHRY and CDR2 SYGVKD. Trimming cost V 4 bases and J 4 bases, with 17 bases left between them. This CDR3 spans 16 amino acids. CDR3 DNA: TGTGCCATCAGTGGACGGGGCGGGACCATGTACAATGAGCAGTTCTTC. Encoded protein: CAISGRGGTMYNEQFF.

The V gene is TRBV30, the J gene TRBJ1-1; a weak D match, TRBD1 (5 bases). The germline V and J ends were trimmed by 0 bases and 11 bases, with 13 bases remaining between them. CDR1 GTSNPN and CDR2 SVGIG come from the germline V gene (reference sequence). This CDR3 has 12 amino acids. CDR3 amino acids: CAWSVSGTNAFF. DNA of the CDR3: TGTGCCTGGAGTGTATCCGGGACGAACGCTTTCTTT.

This clonotype was seen a handful of times. The V and J genes are TRBV4-1 and TRBJ1-5; TRBD1 is a possible D gene (5 bases). Trimming left V 0 bases short and J 4 bases short, with 16 bases between. Per the germline V gene, CDR1 is MGHRA and CDR2 is YSYEKL. This CDR3 is 17 amino acids long. Written as DNA, the CDR3 is TGCGCCAGCAGCCAAGACGGGGGGATGATTGGGAATCAGCCCCAGCATTTT. Translating gives CASSQDGGMIGNQPQHF.